This T cell receptor (beta chain) originates from a study of blood T cell repertoires in COVID-19. Study-wide background: COVID-19 samples, acute and convalescent, were from the United States, Italy and Spain.

This CDR3 comprises 14 residues. V lost 3 bases, J lost 6 bases, and 13 bases lay in between. The germline V gene encodes CDR1 MRHNA and CDR2 SNTAGT. Produced via immunoSEQ multiplex PCR; TCRdb's table is partial and in-frame only. The data contain more than 75,000 clones, roughly nine tenths of them singletons. The genes are TRBV6-4 and TRBJ2-3, with D possibly TRBD2 on 5 matching bases. Sequencing input: peripheral blood. The sequence derives from a man aged 45-60 years with acute or convalescent COVID-19. The CDR3 reads CASSESLASDTQYF. The CDR3, as DNA: TGTGCCAGCAGTGAATCGCTAGCATCCGATACGCAGTATTTT.